This paragraph covers one TCR beta chain sequence. The data derive from a study of blood T cell repertoires in COVID-19. Background on the study: Spain, Italy and the United States supplied samples that represented acute and convalescent COVID-19. Sources were T cells, B-cell-depleted T cells, or PBMCs; the material itself was cDNA or gDNA.

Per the original methods: Nucleated cell counts were estimated from reference gene primer amplification. Sequencing was performed with immunoSEQ multiplex PCR; in TCRdb, only in-frame clones are kept and a portion is missing. V and J calls and clone size are given by that table; D and trimming were obtained from the DNA. The table lists about 140,000 clones, roughly 81% of them singletons. The CDR3 runs to 15 residues. V was cut by 6 bases and J by 2 bases, with 15 bases left in between. Per the germline V gene, CDR1 is LGHNA and CDR2 is YSLEER. The receptor was isolated from a woman aged 45-65 years with active or convalescent COVID-19. This chain uses TRBV4-3 with TRBJ2-3, with D possibly TRBD2 on 5 matching bases. The specimen sequenced was peripheral blood. The CDR3 region is CASRRDRVLTDTQYF. Written as DNA, the CDR3 is TGCGCCAGCAGGAGGGATAGGGTTCTCACAGATACGCAGTATTTT.